This T cell receptor (beta chain) appears in the sequencing data of a study of blood T cell repertoires in COVID-19 (dated by TCRdb to about 2020). In the study overall: Samples from collaborators originated in the United States, Italy and Spain and spanned both the acute and convalescent phases of COVID-19. Subjects who had been exposed to COVID-19, were actively infected with it, or had recovered from it provided the deeply sampled blood TCRbeta repertoires that made up the dataset. The repertoires were made available in a free public database intended to serve as a resource for research on the immune response to SARS-CoV-2. The material from the prospective study consisted of cDNA or gDNA derived from T cells, B-cell-depleted T cells, or PBMCs. The samples were drawn from the first 160 participants of the ongoing ImmuneRACE study and from 1,200 or so subjects provided by 6 global collaborators. HLA class I and class II types, where available, came from metadata supplied by the sample provider rather than from assay-based typing. The sample metadata nearly always contained a de-identified subject ID, COVID-19 status, age in years and sex. Study-wide findings and limitations: The quantity of clinical and demographic metadata differed by source and by participant and was supplied without curation.

Each collaborating institution followed its own protocols to collect whole blood in K2EDTA tubes. For TCRbeta analysis, collaborators shipped samples in one of three forms: frozen whole blood, isolated PBMCs, or DNA extracted from either of those sample types. TCRbeta CDR3 regions were amplified from genomic DNA by means of the immunoSEQ Assay, a bias-controlled multiplex PCR. Processing in the source paper ran as follows. Within the assay, amplification of reference gene primers was used to estimate how many nucleated cells each sample contained. Sequence reads were collapsed and filtered to measure the absolute abundance of every unique TCRbeta CDR3 rearrangement. Productive Simpson clonality was computed per sample as the square root of Simpson's diversity index over productive rearrangements. Here the immuneACCESS table is served through TCRdb, limited to in-frame sequences with V and J called. Missing clones are a known gap in these copies; in checked studies unresolved V genes cover under half, and the rest lacks a known reason. V, J and clone size derive from that table, while D and trimming were established from the DNA sequence. Here the sample has over 100,000 clones; approximately 84% occur a single time. About 6.6% of the sample comes from the top ten.

Details on this clone: The specificity of this receptor is unknown. The sample holds no much larger clone one base away, and base qualities are not on file.

Sequencing was done on a sample of peripheral blood. The clonotype originates from a woman in her forties or fifties with acute or convalescent COVID-19.

The CDR3 sequence is CASSQDKAGGRTQYF. The base sequence is TGCGCCAGCAGCCAAGACAAAGCGGGGGGTAGGACGCAGTATTTT. The V and J segments used are TRBV4-1 and TRBJ2-3, and 9 junction bases match TRBD2. As encoded in the germline V gene, CDR1 is MGHRA while CDR2 is YSYEKL. Spanning cysteine to phenylalanine, the CDR3 consists of 15 amino acids. The only DNA kept is the CDR3, 45 bases in frame from the first base. V is pruned by 0 bases and J by 9 bases, leaving 7 bases of the junction without a gene match.